This TCR beta chain was recorded in a study of cytomegalovirus exposure and HLA in healthy donors. Comments on this clone: Its antigen is undetermined.

The primer mix had 60 Vbeta and 13 Jbeta primers. Sequenced by immunoSEQ multiplex PCR; TCRdb stores in-frame clones only, minus some. The data hold over 120,000 clones, with about 80% observed a single time. The CDR3 length is 15 residues. Trimming cost V 4 bases and J 3 bases; bases outside gene matches: 8. The germline V gene encodes CDR1 SGDLS and CDR2 YYNGEE. Study results and limitations: Analyzed later, most CMV-associated TCR beta chains appeared HLA-restricted. Later analysis identified several of the most significant clusters that appeared linked to common viral pathogens. In an earlier analysis, most TCR beta V segments were productive about 90% or about 30% of the time.

The chain is built from TRBV9 and TRBJ1-2; 8 nucleotides align to TRBD1. The sample was PBMCs. The sequence was collected from a female donor in good health and CMV-seronegative. This CDR3 reads CASSSGQGRDYGYTF. In nucleotides, the CDR3 is TGTGCCAGCAGCTCAGGACAGGGAAGGGACTATGGCTACACCTTC.